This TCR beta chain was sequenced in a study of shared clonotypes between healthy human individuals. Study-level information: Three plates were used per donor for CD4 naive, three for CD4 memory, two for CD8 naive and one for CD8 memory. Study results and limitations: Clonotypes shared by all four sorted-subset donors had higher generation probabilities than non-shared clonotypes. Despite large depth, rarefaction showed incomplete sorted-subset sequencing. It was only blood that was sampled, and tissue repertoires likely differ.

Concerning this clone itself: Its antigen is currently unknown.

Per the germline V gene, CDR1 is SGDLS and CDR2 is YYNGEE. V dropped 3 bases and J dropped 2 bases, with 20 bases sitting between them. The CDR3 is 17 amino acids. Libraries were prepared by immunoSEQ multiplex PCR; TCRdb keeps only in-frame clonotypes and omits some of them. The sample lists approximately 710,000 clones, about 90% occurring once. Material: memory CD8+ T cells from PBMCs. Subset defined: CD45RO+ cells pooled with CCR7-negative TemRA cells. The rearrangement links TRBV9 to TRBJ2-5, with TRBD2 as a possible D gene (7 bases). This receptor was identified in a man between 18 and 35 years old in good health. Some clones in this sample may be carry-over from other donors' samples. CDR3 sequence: CASSASPGGGRQETQYF. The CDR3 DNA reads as TGTGCCAGCAGCGCGTCACCTGGGGGGGGGCGGCAAGAGACCCAGTACTTC.